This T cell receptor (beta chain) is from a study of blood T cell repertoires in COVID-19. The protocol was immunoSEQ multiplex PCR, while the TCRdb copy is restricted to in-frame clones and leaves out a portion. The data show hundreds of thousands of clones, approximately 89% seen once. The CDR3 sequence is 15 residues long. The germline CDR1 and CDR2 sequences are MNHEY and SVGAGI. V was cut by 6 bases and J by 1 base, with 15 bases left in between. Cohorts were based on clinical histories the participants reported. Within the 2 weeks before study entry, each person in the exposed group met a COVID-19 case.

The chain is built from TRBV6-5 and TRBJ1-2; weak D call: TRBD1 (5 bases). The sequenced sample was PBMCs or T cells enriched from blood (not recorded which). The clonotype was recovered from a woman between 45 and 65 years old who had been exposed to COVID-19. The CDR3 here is CASSVLAGGNYGYTF. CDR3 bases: TGTGCCAGCAGCGTACTCGCCGGGGGTAACTATGGCTACACCTTC.